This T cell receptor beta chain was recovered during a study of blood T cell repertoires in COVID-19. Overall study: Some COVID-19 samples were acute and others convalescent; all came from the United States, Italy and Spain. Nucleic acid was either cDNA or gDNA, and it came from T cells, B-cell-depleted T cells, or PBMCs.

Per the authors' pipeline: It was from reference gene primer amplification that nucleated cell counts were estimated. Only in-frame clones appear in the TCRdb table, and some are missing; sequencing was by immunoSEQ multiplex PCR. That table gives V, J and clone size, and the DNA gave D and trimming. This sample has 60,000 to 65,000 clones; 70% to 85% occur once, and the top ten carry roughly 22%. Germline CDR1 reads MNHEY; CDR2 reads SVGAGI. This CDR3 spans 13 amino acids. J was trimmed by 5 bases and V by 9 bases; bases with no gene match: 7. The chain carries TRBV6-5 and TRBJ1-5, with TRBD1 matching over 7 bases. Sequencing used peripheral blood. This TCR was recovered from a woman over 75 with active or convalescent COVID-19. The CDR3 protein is CAREGARDQPQHF. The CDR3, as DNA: TGTGCCAGGGAGGGGGCGCGGGATCAGCCCCAGCATTTT.